This TCR beta chain was documented in a study of tumor-infiltrating lymphocytes in primary liver carcinoma. For the study at large: All lesions had stage T1-T3 N0M0 and roughly 4 to 10 cm widths. Study conclusions and caveats: Reduced overlap was seen in tumor-adjacent and tumor-blood pairs versus tumor region pairs.

This clonotype was found a few times. Its cognate antigen is unknown. A primer in the constant region served to generate TCR beta cDNA from approximately 460 ng of total RNA. Libraries for TCR beta were built through three nested multiplex PCR rounds, which together made up a slightly modified ARM-PCR procedure. MiXCR, run by TCRdb on the multiplex PCR reads, gives a single entry per CDR3 protein. The repertoire includes approximately 110,000 distinct CDR3 sequences, 64% of them detected once, and approximately 8% sits in the top ten. RNA and DNA were co-extracted from approximately 20-30 mg of unsorted bulk tissue. Chronic HBV infection affected patients, none of whom had received treatment. Sequencing was done on a sample of liver tumor tissue from sampling region 3. As for subset: tumor region T3, left-lateral pole. The sequence was collected from a woman aged 55 to 70 with primary liver carcinoma and hepatitis B virus infection.

The CDR3 bases are TGTGCCAGCAGCCCAGGGACAGGGTTCGCAAATACGCAGTATTTT. Its translation: CASSPGTGFANTQYF. The chain joins TRBV5-5 to TRBJ2-3; 9 bases line up with TRBD1. The germline V gene has CDR1 SGHKS and CDR2 YYEKEE (reference sequence). V lost 4 bases and J lost 7; bases outside the gene matches: 10. This CDR3 is built from 15 residues.